This TCR beta chain is drawn from a study of shared clonotypes between healthy human individuals. Concerning this clone: Antigen: not known.

The study enrolled healthy HIV-negative adults without recent acute infections or vaccinations as donors. CD45RA+ naive and CD45RA-negative memory subsets were separated from CD4+ cells. Whole-study findings and limits: Rarefaction analysis demonstrated incomplete sorted-subset sequencing notwithstanding large depth.

Generated by immunoSEQ multiplex PCR, the TCRdb table keeps only in-frame clones and is missing some. The sample includes 950,000 to 1,300,000 clones, about 74% seen only once; the top ten take approximately 1.5%. V was clipped by 3 bases and J by 1 base; unmatched bases: 14. Germline CDR1 reads MGHRA; CDR2 reads YSYEKL. The CDR3 is 18 amino acids. Sequencing input: memory CD4+ T cells sorted from blood. Indicated subset: CD45RA-negative fraction. The source is a man between 18 and 35 years old in good health. The V and J genes are TRBV4-1 and TRBJ2-5; 7 nucleotides line up with TRBD1. Here the CDR3 DNA reads TGCGCCAGCAGCCAGGTGGGGATTGGGGCAGGGGGCCAAGAGACCCAGTACTTC. Its translation: CASSQVGIGAGGQETQYF.